The sequence of this T cell receptor (beta chain) was determined in a study of human T cells and chemical hapten exposure. This clonotype was observed at least ten times. Time point: pre-sensitization, week 0. This sample's treatment: therapeutic diphenylcyclopropenone sensitization with weekly scalp DPC. TCRdb re-called the RACE reads with MiXCR, one entry per CDR3 protein. The repertoire includes almost 40,000 distinct CDR3 sequences, about 7.4% of them detected once, and 1% to 1.5% sits in the top ten. The source was whole blood, collected in connection with sensitization to the hapten diphenylcyclopropenone (DPC). This clonotype was sampled from a woman between 45 and 65 years old with alopecia areata. Some clones in this sample may be carry-over from other donors' samples.

CDR3 sequence reads: CASSLGLIPEQYF. The CDR3 coding sequence is TGTGCCAGCAGCTTAGGGCTAATACCCGAGCAGTACTTC. The rearrangement uses TRBV7-2 and TRBJ2-7, with D hard to call. V lost 1 base to trimming and J lost 6 bases, with 10 bases between them. The germline CDR1 and CDR2 sequences are SGHTA and FQGNSA. There are 13 residues in the CDR3.